The rows below give T cell receptor beta chains drawn from one sample of a study of shared clonotypes between healthy human individuals. Produced via immunoSEQ multiplex PCR; TCRdb's table is partial and in-frame only. The data contain about 360,000 clones, more than 60% of them singletons. Sequencing input: memory CD4+ T cells sorted from blood. These TCRs come from a man younger than 45 in good health. Both conserved end residues are part of each CDR3. D genes are given only for firm matches. Size tells how often a clone was seen (once, few, many) or the class of an expanded clone, and some rows leave it out.

j_call | v_call | d_call | clone_size | cdr3_nt | cdr3_aa
TRBJ2-1 | TRBV6-4 | TRBD1 | . | TGTGCCAGCAGTGACTCGCAGGGGGCAATCAATGAGCAGTTCTTC | CASSDSQGAINEQFF
TRBJ2-5 | TRBV6-1 | TRBD2 | . | TGTGCCAGCAGTGAATCGGGGGGGACCCAGTACTTC | CASSESGGTQYF
TRBJ2-1 | TRBV5-1 | . | . | TGCGCCAGCAGCTCGGACATCGTAGTCAAGGAGCAGTTCTTC | CASSSDIVVKEQFF
TRBJ2-7 | TRBV5-4 | TRBD2 | . | TGTGCCAGCAGCCGGGAGGGCCCTTCCCACGAGCAGTACTTC | CASSREGPSHEQYF
TRBJ2-1 | TRBV11-1 | . | few | TGTGCCAGCAGCTTAGGTCGAGCGGATGAGCAGTTCTTC | CASSLGRADEQFF
TRBJ2-3 | TRBV27 | . | . | TGTGCCAGCCGGCTGGAGGTGGACACAGATACGCAGTATTTT | CASRLEVDTDTQYF
TRBJ2-1 | TRBV5-5 | . | . | TGTGCCAGCAGCTTGGGGGACCGGGACTTACCGTTCTTC | CASSLGDRDLPFF
TRBJ2-7 | TRBV9 | . | . | TGTGCCAGCAGCTCGACCGCCGTCAGGGGAGGTAGGAACGAGCAGTACTTC | CASSSTAVRGGRNEQYF
TRBJ1-5 | TRBV10-2 | . | . | TGCGCCAGCAGTGAGTCCGGTTTAAATCAGCCCCAGCATTTT | CASSESGLNQPQHF
TRBJ1-3 | TRBV19 | . | . | TGTGCCAGTAGTACCTTGAGGGAATCCGGAAACACCATATATTTT | CASSTLRESGNTIYF
TRBJ2-3 | TRBV7-2 | TRBD2 | . | TGTGCCAGCAGCTTAGTGGGCACTAGCGGGAAAGGCCCAGATACGCAGTATTTT | CASSLVGTSGKGPDTQYF
TRBJ2-7 | TRBV28 | . | . | TGTGCCAGCAGTTGGGCAGCCTACGAGCAGTACTTC | CASSWAAYEQYF
TRBJ1-1 | TRBV28 | . | . | TGTGCCAGCAAACCCGGCGGGAACACTGAAGCTTTCTTT | CASKPGGNTEAFF
TRBJ2-7 | TRBV4-3 | . | . | TGCGCCAGCAGCCAAGAGTTGGCCCGCCTCTACGAGCAGTACTTC | CASSQELARLYEQYF
TRBJ2-3 | TRBV11-2 | . | . | TGTGCCAGCACCGGGACACTACCCGAGGCAGATACGCAGTATTTT | CASTGTLPEADTQYF
TRBJ2-1 | TRBV5-4 | TRBD2 | . | TGTGCCAGCAGCTTGCCTAGCGGGATCGGTGAGCAGTTCTTC | CASSLPSGIGEQFF
TRBJ2-2 | TRBV11-2 | . | few | TGTGCCAGCAGCTTGGTCTCCGGGACGGTATCATCCGGGGAGCTGTTTTTT | CASSLVSGTVSSGELFF
TRBJ2-1 | TRBV7-2 | . | . | TGTGCCAGCAGCATCGTAATATACAATGAGCAGTTCTTC | CASSIVIYNEQFF
TRBJ2-3 | TRBV7-8 | . | . | TGTGCCAGCATCAAAAGCTGGCACCGTGACACAGATACGCAGTATTTT | CASIKSWHRDTDTQYF
TRBJ2-6 | TRBV28 | TRBD2 | . | TGTGCCAGCAGTTCGGGAGGTACTGGGGCCAACGTCCTGACTTTC | CASSSGGTGANVLTF
TRBJ2-1 | TRBV7-3 | . | . | TGTGCCAGCAGGAGGTCACAGGGAAACAATGAGCAGTTCTTC | CASRRSQGNNEQFF
TRBJ1-1 | TRBV15 | TRBD1 | . | TGTGCCACCAGCAGAGATCGCCGGGACAGTGAAGCTTTCTTT | CATSRDRRDSEAFF
TRBJ2-5 | TRBV5-1 | . | . | TGCGCCAGCAGCGGGACACGGGAGACCCAGTACTTC | CASSGTRETQYF
TRBJ1-5 | TRBV25-1 | . | . | TGTGCCAGCAGTGAATTCGGCCGTCAGCCCCAGCATTTT | CASSEFGRQPQHF
TRBJ1-1 | TRBV5-1 | . | . | TGCGCCAGCAGCTTGGCCGGGGGGGCCAGCACTGAAGCTTTCTTT | CASSLAGGASTEAFF
TRBJ2-7 | TRBV25-1 | TRBD1 | . | TGTGCCAGCAGTGATCAACCACCGGGACAGGGTTACTACGAGCAGTACTTC | CASSDQPPGQGYYEQYF
TRBJ1-5 | TRBV30 | TRBD1 | . | TGTGCCTGGGACAGGGGGGTGGAAGGTCAGCCCCAGCATTTT | CAWDRGVEGQPQHF
TRBJ2-5 | TRBV10-1 | . | . | TGCGCCAGCAGTGATGGGACAAAGGAGACCCAGTACTTC | CASSDGTKETQYF
TRBJ2-3 | TRBV7-7 | TRBD2 | . | TGTGCCAGCAGCGTGGGACTAGCGGGAGCTGCAGATACGCAGTATTTT | CASSVGLAGAADTQYF
TRBJ1-5 | TRBV7-2 | . | . | TGTGCCAGCAGCTTAGCCCTCAATCAGCCCCAGCATTTT | CASSLALNQPQHF
TRBJ2-2 | TRBV29-1 | TRBD2 | once | TGCAGCGTTTCCCCAGCGGGAGGGTGGACCGGGGAGCTGTTTTTT | CSVSPAGGWTGELFF
TRBJ1-4 | TRBV5-1 | . | . | TGCGCCAGCAGCTTAGGGTACAGCCGGGACCGAGATGAAAAACTGTTTTTT | CASSLGYSRDRDEKLFF
TRBJ2-1 | TRBV28 | . | . | TGTGCCAGCAGAGGGGGAACCTACAATGAGCAGTTCTTC | CASRGGTYNEQFF
TRBJ2-7 | TRBV27 | . | . | TGTGCCAGCAGGAGGGGGGGCTCCTACGAGCAGTACTTC | CASRRGGSYEQYF
TRBJ2-7 | TRBV7-9 | . | . | TGTGCCAGCAGCCCACTGTCCGGGCCAGGCTACGAGCAGTACTTC | CASSPLSGPGYEQYF
TRBJ2-7 | TRBV5-5 | . | many | TGTGCCAGCAGGCGGAGTCTTACGCCCTACGAGCAGTACTTC | CASRRSLTPYEQYF
TRBJ2-1 | TRBV5-1 | TRBD2 | . | TGCGCCAGCAGCTTCGGACTAGCGGGAGGGCCCTCCTACAATGAGCAGTTCTTC | CASSFGLAGGPSYNEQFF
TRBJ2-5 | TRBV30 | TRBD2 | . | TGTGCCTGGAGCTTAGCGGGGGCCCGGCCCCAGTACTTC | CAWSLAGARPQYF
TRBJ2-7 | TRBV7-8 | . | many | TGTGCCAGCAGCTTAGCGCAACAGTACGAGCAGTACTTC | CASSLAQQYEQYF
TRBJ2-7 | TRBV18 | . | . | TGTGCCAGCTCATCACGGACCAGCGAGCAGTACTTC | CASSSRTSEQYF
TRBJ2-7 | TRBV7-8 | . | . | TGTGCCAGCAGGTCGGAACTCAGCCACTACGAGCAGTACTTC | CASRSELSHYEQYF
TRBJ1-1 | TRBV10-1 | . | . | TGCGCCAGCAGTGAGCCCTGGGCTTTCTTT | CASSEPWAFF
TRBJ1-4 | TRBV30 | TRBD1 | once | TGTGCCTGGAGTCTTCGGGCAGGGGGTCTGGAAAAACTGTTTTTT | CAWSLRAGGLEKLFF
TRBJ1-2 | TRBV28 | . | few | TGTGCCAGCAGTTCTAGGACGGTTTACTATGGCTACACCTTC | CASSSRTVYYGYTF